This TCR beta chain was sequenced during a study of blood T cell repertoires in COVID-19. Overall study: There were acute and convalescent COVID-19 samples, and they came from the United States, Italy and Spain. PBMCs, B-cell-depleted T cells, or T cells provided the cDNA or gDNA that made up the material.

V was trimmed by 1 base and J by 0 bases, leaving 10 bases between them. This CDR3 comprises 16 residues. Per the germline V gene, CDR1 is KGHSH and CDR2 is LQKENI. Per the authors' pipeline: From reference gene primer amplification, estimates of nucleated cell counts were derived. Libraries were prepared by immunoSEQ multiplex PCR; TCRdb keeps only in-frame clonotypes and omits some of them. V and J calls plus clone size are reproduced from that table; the DNA served to infer D and trimming. The data show about 310,000 clones, roughly 91% seen once. The V and J genes are TRBV18 and TRBJ1-3, with D uncertain. The receptor was isolated from a man in his forties or fifties with active or convalescent COVID-19. Specimen: peripheral blood. The CDR3 loop is CASSPLGVFSGNTIYF. CDR3 nucleotide sequence: TGTGCCAGCTCACCACTCGGGGTGTTCTCTGGAAACACCATATATTTT.